This is a list of T cell receptor beta chains from one sample in a study of cytomegalovirus exposure and HLA in healthy donors. Sequencing was performed with immunoSEQ multiplex PCR; in TCRdb, only in-frame clones are kept and a portion is missing. The sample holds roughly 78,000 clones, approximately 57% seen once. Sequencing input: PBMCs. All receptors derive from a man aged 25 to 40 in good health and CMV-seropositive. Each CDR3 is given without its conserved first and last residue. Each record gives: V gene, D gene, CDR3 protein. The D gene is left open where the match is weak.

v_call: TRBV11-3; d_call: TRBD1; cdr3_aa: ASSFKGQGVHEQF
v_call: TRBV7-8; d_call: -; cdr3_aa: ASSLGAGVSETQY
v_call: TRBV5-4; d_call: TRBD1; cdr3_aa: ASSPGTASTDTQY
v_call: TRBV6-5; d_call: TRBD1; cdr3_aa: ASSTGERRYGYT
v_call: TRBV7-9; d_call: TRBD1; cdr3_aa: ASSPDRAGSNQPQH
v_call: TRBV10-3; d_call: -; cdr3_aa: AISESHRANTGELF
v_call: TRBV7-9; d_call: -; cdr3_aa: ASRNDGSFSPLH
v_call: TRBV2; d_call: -; cdr3_aa: ASSVPGGTGELF
v_call: TRBV2; d_call: -; cdr3_aa: ASSTSFNQPQH
v_call: TRBV6-5; d_call: TRBD1; cdr3_aa: ASRTQGTYGYT
v_call: TRBV19; d_call: TRBD1; cdr3_aa: ASSSPGQGVYNEQF
v_call: TRBV5-6; d_call: -; cdr3_aa: ASSDIGGNTIY
v_call: TRBV29-1; d_call: -; cdr3_aa: SVGTSNYGYT
v_call: TRBV7-9; d_call: -; cdr3_aa: ASSLGGSVQGEKLF
v_call: TRBV27; d_call: TRBD2; cdr3_aa: ASTGGTTRRDTQY
v_call: TRBV27; d_call: TRBD1; cdr3_aa: ASSATGGAYGYT
v_call: TRBV4-1; d_call: -; cdr3_aa: ASSIRVNTEAF
v_call: TRBV2; d_call: TRBD1; cdr3_aa: ASSYGTDYGYT
v_call: TRBV6-5; d_call: TRBD1; cdr3_aa: ASSTSTGPNEQY
v_call: TRBV9; d_call: -; cdr3_aa: ASSVGSSGDTIY
v_call: TRBV18; d_call: TRBD1; cdr3_aa: ASSPKAGTGPLSSYNEQF
v_call: TRBV7-9; d_call: -; cdr3_aa: ASSLPQGIVYEKLF
v_call: TRBV10-3; d_call: -; cdr3_aa: AISDYQKNYGYT
v_call: TRBV18; d_call: -; cdr3_aa: ASSTLPNRGGPGELF
v_call: TRBV27; d_call: TRBD2; cdr3_aa: ASSPPGLAPQF
v_call: TRBV5-4; d_call: TRBD2; cdr3_aa: ASSSPSGGARDEQF
v_call: TRBV27; d_call: -; cdr3_aa: ASSFIYRESRGEPQH
v_call: TRBV10-3; d_call: -; cdr3_aa: AISEGQPYNEQF
v_call: TRBV18; d_call: TRBD1; cdr3_aa: ASSATPGQGNYEQY
v_call: TRBV11-2; d_call: -; cdr3_aa: ASSLGEQGLSYEQY
v_call: TRBV7-2; d_call: TRBD2; cdr3_aa: ASSLSGRPDTQY
v_call: TRBV10-3; d_call: TRBD2; cdr3_aa: AIRERELYEQY
v_call: TRBV2; d_call: TRBD1; cdr3_aa: ASRGTGSDTGELF
v_call: TRBV6-5; d_call: -; cdr3_aa: ASSSSGNGGETQY
v_call: TRBV4-3; d_call: TRBD2; cdr3_aa: ASSQGREGRYEQY
v_call: TRBV9; d_call: -; cdr3_aa: ASSVTTGRGDNEQF
v_call: TRBV4-2; d_call: -; cdr3_aa: ASSPGLHLVWDEQF
v_call: TRBV7-8; d_call: TRBD2; cdr3_aa: ASSLFTSGSYEQY
v_call: TRBV2; d_call: -; cdr3_aa: ASTLNYGYT
v_call: TRBV6-1; d_call: -; cdr3_aa: ASSEAPYRTYEQY
v_call: TRBV6-5; d_call: -; cdr3_aa: ASRDFSYEQY
v_call: TRBV6-5; d_call: -; cdr3_aa: ASSYGGMPNTEAF
v_call: TRBV14; d_call: -; cdr3_aa: ASSFRQSYEQY
v_call: TRBV4-3; d_call: -; cdr3_aa: ASSQEGLDNEQF
v_call: TRBV10-3; d_call: TRBD2; cdr3_aa: AISGTSGRLTTDTQY
v_call: TRBV18; d_call: TRBD2; cdr3_aa: ASSHIAGGSGDTQY
v_call: TRBV20-1; d_call: -; cdr3_aa: SASSRTEAF
v_call: TRBV6-1; d_call: TRBD1; cdr3_aa: ASSGQGAGETQY
v_call: TRBV6-5; d_call: -; cdr3_aa: ASSRPSYREYGYT
v_call: TRBV4-1; d_call: TRBD2; cdr3_aa: ASSQAGAGGFTGELF
v_call: TRBV9; d_call: -; cdr3_aa: ASSPEGVEQY
v_call: TRBV2; d_call: -; cdr3_aa: ASSQAGRGNSYEQY
v_call: TRBV28; d_call: -; cdr3_aa: ASRAGLLSYNEQF